This T cell receptor (beta chain) was obtained from a study of T cell changes during pregnancy in multiple sclerosis. Only in-frame clones appear in the TCRdb table, and some are missing; sequencing was by immunoSEQ multiplex PCR. There are some 77,000 clones in the sample; more than 90% occur only once, and around 0.2% lies in the top ten. Trimming removed 3 bases from V and 4 bases from J; junction bases left unmatched: 9. This CDR3 has 15 residues. Germline V gene sequence: CDR1 SGHRS, CDR2 YFSETQ. This clone was recorded once. Material: CD4+ T cells from peripheral blood mononuclear cells, obtained before pregnancy. This receptor was taken from a female donor with multiple sclerosis, enrolled in a pregnancy study. This sequence joins TRBV5-1 and TRBJ1-1, with TRBD1 identical over 7 bases. The CDR3 sequence: CASSYNRDRLTEAFF. The CDR3 coding sequence is TGCGCCAGCAGCTACAACCGGGACAGACTCACTGAAGCTTTCTTT.